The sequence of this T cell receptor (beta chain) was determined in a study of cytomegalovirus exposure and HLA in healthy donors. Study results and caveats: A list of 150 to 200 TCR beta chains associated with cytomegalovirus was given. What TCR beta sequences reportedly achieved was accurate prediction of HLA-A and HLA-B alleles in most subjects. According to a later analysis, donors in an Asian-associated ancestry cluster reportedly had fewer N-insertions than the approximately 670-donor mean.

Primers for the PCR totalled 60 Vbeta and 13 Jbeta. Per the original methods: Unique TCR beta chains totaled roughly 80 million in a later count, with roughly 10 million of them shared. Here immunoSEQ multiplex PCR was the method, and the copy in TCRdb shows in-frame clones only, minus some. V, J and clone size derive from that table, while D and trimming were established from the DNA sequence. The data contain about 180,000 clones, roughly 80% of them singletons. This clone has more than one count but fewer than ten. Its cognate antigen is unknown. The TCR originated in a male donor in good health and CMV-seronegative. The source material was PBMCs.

The CDR3 region has the DNA TGTGCCAGCAGCACAGGCCATAGCACAGATACGCAGTATTTT. It is translated as CASSTGHSTDTQYF. The J gene is TRBJ2-3, the V gene TRBV7-3, with a weak D call TRBD1 (5 bases). With 5 bases removed from V and 0 bases from J, the gap between germline ends came to 9 bases. CDR3 length: 14 amino acids. Germline V CDR1 and CDR2: SGHTA, FQGTGA.